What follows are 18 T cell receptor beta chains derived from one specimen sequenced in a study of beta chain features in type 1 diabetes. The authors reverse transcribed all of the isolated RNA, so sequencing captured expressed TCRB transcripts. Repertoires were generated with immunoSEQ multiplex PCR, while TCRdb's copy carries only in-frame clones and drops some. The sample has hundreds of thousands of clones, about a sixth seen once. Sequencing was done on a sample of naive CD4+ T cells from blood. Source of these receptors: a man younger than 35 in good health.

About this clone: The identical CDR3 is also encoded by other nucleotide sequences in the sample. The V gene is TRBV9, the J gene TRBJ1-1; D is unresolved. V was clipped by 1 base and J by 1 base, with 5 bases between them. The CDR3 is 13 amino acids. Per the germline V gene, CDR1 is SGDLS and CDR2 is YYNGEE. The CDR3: CASSVNTNTEAFF. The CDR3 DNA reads TGTGCCAGCAGCGTAAATACGAACACTGAAGCTTTCTTT.

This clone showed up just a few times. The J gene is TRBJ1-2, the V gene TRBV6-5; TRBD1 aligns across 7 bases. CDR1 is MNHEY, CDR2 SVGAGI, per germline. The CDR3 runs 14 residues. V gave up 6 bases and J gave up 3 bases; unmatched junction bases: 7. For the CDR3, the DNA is TGTGCCAGCAGGAGGGACAGCAACTACTATGGCTACACCTTC. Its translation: CASRRDSNYYGYTF.

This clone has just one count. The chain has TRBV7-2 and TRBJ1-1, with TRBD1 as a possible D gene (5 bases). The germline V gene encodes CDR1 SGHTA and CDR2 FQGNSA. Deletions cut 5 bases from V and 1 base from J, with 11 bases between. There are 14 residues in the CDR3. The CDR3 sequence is CASSPRQKNTEAFF. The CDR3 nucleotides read TGTGCCAGCAGCCCCCGACAGAAGAACACTGAAGCTTTCTTT.

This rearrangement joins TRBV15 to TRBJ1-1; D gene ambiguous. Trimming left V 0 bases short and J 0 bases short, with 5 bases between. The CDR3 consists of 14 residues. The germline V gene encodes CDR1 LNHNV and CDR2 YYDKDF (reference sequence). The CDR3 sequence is CATSRESVNTEAFF. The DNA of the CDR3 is TGTGCCACCAGCAGAGAATCGGTGAACACTGAAGCTTTCTTT.

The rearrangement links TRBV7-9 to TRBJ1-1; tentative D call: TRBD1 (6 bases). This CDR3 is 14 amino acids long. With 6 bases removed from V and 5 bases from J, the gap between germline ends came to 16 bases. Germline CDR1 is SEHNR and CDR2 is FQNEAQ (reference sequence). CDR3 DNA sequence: TGTGCCAGCAGAGAGGGACACGGGTCAACTGAAGCTTTCTTT. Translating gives CASREGHGSTEAFF.

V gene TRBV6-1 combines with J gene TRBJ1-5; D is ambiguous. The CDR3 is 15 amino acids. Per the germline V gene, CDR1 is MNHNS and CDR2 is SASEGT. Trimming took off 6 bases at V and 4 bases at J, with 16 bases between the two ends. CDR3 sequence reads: CASRYHGRGNQPQHF. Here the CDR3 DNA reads TGTGCCAGCAGATACCACGGACGGGGAAATCAGCCCCAGCATTTT.

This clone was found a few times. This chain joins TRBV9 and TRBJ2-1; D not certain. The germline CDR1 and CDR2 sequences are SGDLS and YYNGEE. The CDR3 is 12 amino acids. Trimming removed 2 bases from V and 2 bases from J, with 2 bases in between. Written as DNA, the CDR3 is TGTGCCAGCAGCGTTACCTACAATGAGCAGTTCTTC. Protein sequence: CASSVTYNEQFF.

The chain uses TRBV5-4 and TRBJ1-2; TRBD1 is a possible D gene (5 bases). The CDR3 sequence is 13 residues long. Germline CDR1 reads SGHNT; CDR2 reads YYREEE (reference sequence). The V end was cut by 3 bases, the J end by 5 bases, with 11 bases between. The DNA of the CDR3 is TGTGCCAGCAGCTCTCAGGGTAGATATGGCTACACCTTC. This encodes CASSSQGRYGYTF.

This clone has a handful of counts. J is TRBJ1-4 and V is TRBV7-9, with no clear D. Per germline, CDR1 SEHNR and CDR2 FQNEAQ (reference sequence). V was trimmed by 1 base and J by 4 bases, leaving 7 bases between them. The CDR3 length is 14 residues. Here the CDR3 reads CASSLVQLNEKLFF. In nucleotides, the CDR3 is TGTGCCAGCAGCTTAGTACAGCTTAATGAAAAACTGTTTTTT.

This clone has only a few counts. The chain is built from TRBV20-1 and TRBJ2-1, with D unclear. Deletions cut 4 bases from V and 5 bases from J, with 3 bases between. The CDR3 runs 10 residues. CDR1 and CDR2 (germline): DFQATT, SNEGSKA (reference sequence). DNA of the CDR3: TGCAGTGCTATCCACAATGAGCAGTTCTTC. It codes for CSAIHNEQFF.

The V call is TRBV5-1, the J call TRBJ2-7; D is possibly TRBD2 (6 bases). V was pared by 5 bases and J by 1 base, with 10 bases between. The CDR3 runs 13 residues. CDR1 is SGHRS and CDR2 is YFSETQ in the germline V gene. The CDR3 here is CASRMEGSYEQYF. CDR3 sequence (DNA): TGCGCCAGCAGGATGGAGGGGTCCTACGAGCAGTACTTC.

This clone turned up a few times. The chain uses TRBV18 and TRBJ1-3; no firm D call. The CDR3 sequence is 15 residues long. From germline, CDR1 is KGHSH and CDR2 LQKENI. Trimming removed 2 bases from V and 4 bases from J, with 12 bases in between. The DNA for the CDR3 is TGTGCCAGCTCACCATCCAGGAATGCAGGAAACACCATATATTTT. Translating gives CASSPSRNAGNTIYF. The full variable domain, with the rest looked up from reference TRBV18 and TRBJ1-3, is NAGVMQNPRHLVRRRGQEARLRCSPMKGHSHVYWYRQLPEEGLKFMVYLQKENIIDESGMPKERFSAEFPKEGPSILRIQQVVRGDSAAYFCASSPSRNAGNTIYFGEGSWLTVV.

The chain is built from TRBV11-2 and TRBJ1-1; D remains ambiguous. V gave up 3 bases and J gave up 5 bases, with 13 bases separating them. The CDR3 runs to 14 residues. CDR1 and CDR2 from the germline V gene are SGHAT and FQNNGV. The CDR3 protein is CASSLGGRGTEAFF. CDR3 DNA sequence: TGTGCCAGCAGCTTGGGCGGACGGGGAACTGAAGCTTTCTTT.

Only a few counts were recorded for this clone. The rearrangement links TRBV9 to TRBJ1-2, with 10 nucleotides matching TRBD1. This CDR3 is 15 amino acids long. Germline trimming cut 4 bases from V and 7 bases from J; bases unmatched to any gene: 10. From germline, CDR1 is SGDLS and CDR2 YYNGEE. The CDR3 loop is CASSFRAGTGVGYTF. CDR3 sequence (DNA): TGTGCCAGCAGCTTTAGAGCCGGGACAGGGGTTGGCTACACCTTC.

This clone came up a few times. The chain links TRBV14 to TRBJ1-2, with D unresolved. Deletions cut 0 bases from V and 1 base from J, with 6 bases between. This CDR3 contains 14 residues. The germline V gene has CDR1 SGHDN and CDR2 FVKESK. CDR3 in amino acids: CASSQERYNYGYTF. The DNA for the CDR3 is TGTGCCAGCAGCCAAGAGAGGTATAACTATGGCTACACCTTC.

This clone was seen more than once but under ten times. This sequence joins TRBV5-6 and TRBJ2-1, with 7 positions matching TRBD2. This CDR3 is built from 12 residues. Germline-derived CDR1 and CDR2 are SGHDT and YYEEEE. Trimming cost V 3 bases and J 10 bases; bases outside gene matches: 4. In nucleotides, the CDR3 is TGTGCCAGCAGCTATGGGACTATCGAGCAGTTCTTC. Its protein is CASSYGTIEQFF.

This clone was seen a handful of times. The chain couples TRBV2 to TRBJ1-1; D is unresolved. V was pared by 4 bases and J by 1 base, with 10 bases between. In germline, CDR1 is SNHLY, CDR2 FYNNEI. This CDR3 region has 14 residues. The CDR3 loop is CASSGLTKNTEAFF. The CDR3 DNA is TGTGCCAGCAGTGGCCTAACAAAGAACACTGAAGCTTTCTTT.

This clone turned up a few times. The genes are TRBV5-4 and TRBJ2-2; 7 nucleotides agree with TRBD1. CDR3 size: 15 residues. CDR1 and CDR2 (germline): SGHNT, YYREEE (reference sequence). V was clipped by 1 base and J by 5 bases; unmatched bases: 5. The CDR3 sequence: CASSLTQGVTGELFF. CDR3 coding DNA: TGTGCCAGCAGCTTGACCCAGGGGGTAACCGGGGAGCTGTTTTTT.